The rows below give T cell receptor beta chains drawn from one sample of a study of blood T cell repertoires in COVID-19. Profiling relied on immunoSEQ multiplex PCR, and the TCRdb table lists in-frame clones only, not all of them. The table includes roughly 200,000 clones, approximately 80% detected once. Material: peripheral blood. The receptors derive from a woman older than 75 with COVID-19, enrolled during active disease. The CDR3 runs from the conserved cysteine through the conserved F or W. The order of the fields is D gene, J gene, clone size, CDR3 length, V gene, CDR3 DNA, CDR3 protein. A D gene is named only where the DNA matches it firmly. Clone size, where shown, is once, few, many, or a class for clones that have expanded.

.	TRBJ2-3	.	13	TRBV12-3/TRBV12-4	TGTGCCAGCAGTCTCTCGGGCACAGATACGCAGTATTTT	CASSLSGTDTQYF
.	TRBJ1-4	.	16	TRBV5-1	TGCGCCAGCAGCTTGGAATCTCTACGTCGAGGTGAAAAACTGTTTTTT	CASSLESLRRGEKLFF
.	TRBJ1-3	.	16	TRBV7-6	TGTGCCAGCAGCTTGGGTACAGCTGACTCTGGAAACACCATATATTTT	CASSLGTADSGNTIYF
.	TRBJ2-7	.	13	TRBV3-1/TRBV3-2	TGTGCCAGCAGCCGTACACAGGGATACGAGCAGTACTTC	CASSRTQGYEQYF
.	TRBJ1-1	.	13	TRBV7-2	TGTGCCAGCAGCCCCTCAAGAGGCACTGAAGCTTTCTTT	CASSPSRGTEAFF
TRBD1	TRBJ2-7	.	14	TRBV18	TGTGCCAGCTCCCAGGGACAGGGGGCTGGCGAGCAGTACTTC	CASSQGQGAGEQYF
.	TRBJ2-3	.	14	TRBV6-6	TGTGCCAGCAGGAGTGGGGGCTCCACAGATACGCAGTATTTT	CASRSGGSTDTQYF
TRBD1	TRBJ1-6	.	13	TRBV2	TGTGCCAGAAACCGGGACAGAAATTCACCCCTCCACTTT	CARNRDRNSPLHF
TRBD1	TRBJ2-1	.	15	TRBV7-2	TGTGCCAGCAGCTTAAATCCGGGACAGGTCAATGAGCAGTTCTTC	CASSLNPGQVNEQFF
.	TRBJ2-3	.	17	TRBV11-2	TGTGCCAGCAGCTTAGGGCAGGTGAAGGTGAACCGAGATACGCAGTATTTT	CASSLGQVKVNRDTQYF
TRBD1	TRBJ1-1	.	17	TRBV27	TGTGCCAGCAGTCCCCTCGGACAGGGCTATGAGAGCACTGAAGCTTTCTTT	CASSPLGQGYESTEAFF
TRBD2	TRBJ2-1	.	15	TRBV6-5	TGTGCCAGCAGTTACAGGACTAGCAGTAGCAATGAGCAGTTCTTC	CASSYRTSSSNEQFF
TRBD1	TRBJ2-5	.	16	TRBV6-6	TGTGCCAGCAGTTACTCGACAGGGGTAGGCCAAGAGACCCAGTACTTC	CASSYSTGVGQETQYF
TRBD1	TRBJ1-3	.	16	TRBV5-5	TGTGCCAGCAGCCCCCGGACAGGGGGCGACCGAAACACCATATATTTT	CASSPRTGGDRNTIYF
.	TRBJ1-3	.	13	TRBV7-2	TGTGCCAGCAGCTTGGAGGCAGGAAACACCATATATTTT	CASSLEAGNTIYF
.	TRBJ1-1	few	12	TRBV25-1	TGTGCCAGCAGCGGGAGCGGCACTGAAGCTTTCTTT	CASSGSGTEAFF
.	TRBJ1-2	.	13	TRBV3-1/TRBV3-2	TGTGCCAGCAGCCAAGCGAGAAGCTATGGCTACACCTTC	CASSQARSYGYTF
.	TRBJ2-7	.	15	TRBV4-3	TGCGCCAGCAGCCAAGATTCCATCAGCTCCTACGAGCAGTACTTC	CASSQDSISSYEQYF
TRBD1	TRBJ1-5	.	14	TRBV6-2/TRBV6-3	TGTGCCAGCAGTTGGACAGGGGGCAATCAGCCCCAGCATTTT	CASSWTGGNQPQHF
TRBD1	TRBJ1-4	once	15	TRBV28	TGTGCCAGCAGTTTACCCGGGACAGGGGGAGAAAAACTGTTTTTT	CASSLPGTGGEKLFF
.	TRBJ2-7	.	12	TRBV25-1	TGTGCCAGCAGTGACCAGAGGTACGAGCAGTACTTC	CASSDQRYEQYF
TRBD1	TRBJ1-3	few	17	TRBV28	TGTGCCAGCAGCCCACATACCATCCAGGGGGCTGGAAACACCATATATTTT	CASSPHTIQGAGNTIYF
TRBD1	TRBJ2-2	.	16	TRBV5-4	TGTGCCAGCAGCTCCGGAGGGACAGGCAACACCGGGGAGCTGTTTTTT	CASSSGGTGNTGELFF
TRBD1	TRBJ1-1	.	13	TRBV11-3	TGTGCCAGCAGCTTAGGGGACAGGGCTGAAGCTTTCTTT	CASSLGDRAEAFF
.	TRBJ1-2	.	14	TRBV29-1	TGCAGCGTTGAAGATCGGGGAACAGCGTGGGGCTACACCTTC	CSVEDRGTAWGYTF
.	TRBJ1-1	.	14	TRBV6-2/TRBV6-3	TGTGCCAGCAGTCCGGAATTTCGAGGCACTGAAGCTTTCTTT	CASSPEFRGTEAFF
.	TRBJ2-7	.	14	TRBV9	TGTGCCAGCAGCGTAGCAGGGCAGAACTACGAGCAGTACTTC	CASSVAGQNYEQYF
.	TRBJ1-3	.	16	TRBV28	TGTGCCAGCAGCCTCCCACTGGGGGCTCTTGGAAACACCATATATTTT	CASSLPLGALGNTIYF
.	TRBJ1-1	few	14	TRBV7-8	TGTGCCAGCAGTTCCCAGGCCCTGAACACTGAAGCTTTCTTT	CASSSQALNTEAFF
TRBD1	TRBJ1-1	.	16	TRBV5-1	TGCGCCAGCAGCGACGGACAGGGGGCGGGGAACACTGAAGCTTTCTTT	CASSDGQGAGNTEAFF
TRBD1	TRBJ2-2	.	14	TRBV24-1	TGTGCCACCGGGGACAGGCGGAACACCGGGGAGCTGTTTTTT	CATGDRRNTGELFF